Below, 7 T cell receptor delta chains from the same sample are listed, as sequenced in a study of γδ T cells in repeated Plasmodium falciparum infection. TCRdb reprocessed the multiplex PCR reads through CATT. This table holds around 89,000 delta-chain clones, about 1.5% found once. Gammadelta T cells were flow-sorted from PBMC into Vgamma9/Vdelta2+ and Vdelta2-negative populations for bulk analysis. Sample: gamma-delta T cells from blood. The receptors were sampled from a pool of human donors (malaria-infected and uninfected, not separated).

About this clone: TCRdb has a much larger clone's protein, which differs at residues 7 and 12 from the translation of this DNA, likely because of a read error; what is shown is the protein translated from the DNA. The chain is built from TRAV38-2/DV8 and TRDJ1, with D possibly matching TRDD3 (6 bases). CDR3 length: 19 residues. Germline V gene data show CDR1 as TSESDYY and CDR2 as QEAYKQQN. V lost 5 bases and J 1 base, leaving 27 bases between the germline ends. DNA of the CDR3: TGTGCTTATAGCGTCTTCTCCCCTGGCAGGGGGAACAGCACCGATAAACTCATCTTT. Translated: CAYSVFSPGRGNSTDKLIF.

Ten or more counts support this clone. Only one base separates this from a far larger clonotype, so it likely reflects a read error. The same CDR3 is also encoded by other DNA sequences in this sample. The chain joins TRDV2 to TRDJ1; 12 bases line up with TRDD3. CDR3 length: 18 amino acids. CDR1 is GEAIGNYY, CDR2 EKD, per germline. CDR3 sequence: CACDLLNSPGGYEDKLIF. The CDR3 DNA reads TGTGCCTGTGACCTCTTAAATTCTCCTGGGGGATACGAAGATAAACTCATCTTC.

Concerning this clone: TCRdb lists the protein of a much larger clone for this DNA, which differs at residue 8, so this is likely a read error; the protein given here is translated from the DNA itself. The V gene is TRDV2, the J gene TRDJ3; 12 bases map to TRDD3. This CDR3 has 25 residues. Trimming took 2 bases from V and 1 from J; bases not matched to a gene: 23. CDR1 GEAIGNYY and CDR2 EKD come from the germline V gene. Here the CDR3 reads CACDRVAPPTGGYTRESWDTRQMFF. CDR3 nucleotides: TGTGCCTGTGACAGGGTTGCGCCCCCCACTGGGGGATACACGCGGGAATCCTGGGACACCCGACAGATGTTTTTC.

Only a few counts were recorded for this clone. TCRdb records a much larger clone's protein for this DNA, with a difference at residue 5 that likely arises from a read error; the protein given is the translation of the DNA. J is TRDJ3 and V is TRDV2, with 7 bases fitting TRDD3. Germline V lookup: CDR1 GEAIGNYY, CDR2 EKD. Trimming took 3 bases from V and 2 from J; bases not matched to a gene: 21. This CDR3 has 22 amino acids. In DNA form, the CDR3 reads TGTGCCTGTGACGCTGGGCCCCTTGTACTGGGGACTAAACCCTGGGACACCCGACAGATGTTTTTC. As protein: CACDAGPLVLGTKPWDTRQMFF.

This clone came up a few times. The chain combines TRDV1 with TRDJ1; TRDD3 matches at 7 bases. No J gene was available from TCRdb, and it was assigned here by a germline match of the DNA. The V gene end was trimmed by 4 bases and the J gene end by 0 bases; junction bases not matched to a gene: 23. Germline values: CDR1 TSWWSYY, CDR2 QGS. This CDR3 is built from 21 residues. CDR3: CALGASTRPGGGFMYTDKLIF. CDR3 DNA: TGTGCTCTTGGGGCCTCAACCCGCCCGGGAGGGGGATTCATGTACACCGATAAACTCATCTTT.

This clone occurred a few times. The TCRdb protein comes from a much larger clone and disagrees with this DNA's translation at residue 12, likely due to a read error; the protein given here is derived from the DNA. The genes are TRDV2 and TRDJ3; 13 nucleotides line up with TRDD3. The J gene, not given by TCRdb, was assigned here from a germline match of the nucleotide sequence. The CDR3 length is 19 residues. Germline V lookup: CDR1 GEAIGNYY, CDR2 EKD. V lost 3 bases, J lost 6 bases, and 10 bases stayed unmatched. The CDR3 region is CACDPLLGDTRQDTRQMFF. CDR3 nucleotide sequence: TGTGCCTGTGACCCATTACTGGGGGATACGCGCCAGGACACCCGACAGATGTTTTTC.

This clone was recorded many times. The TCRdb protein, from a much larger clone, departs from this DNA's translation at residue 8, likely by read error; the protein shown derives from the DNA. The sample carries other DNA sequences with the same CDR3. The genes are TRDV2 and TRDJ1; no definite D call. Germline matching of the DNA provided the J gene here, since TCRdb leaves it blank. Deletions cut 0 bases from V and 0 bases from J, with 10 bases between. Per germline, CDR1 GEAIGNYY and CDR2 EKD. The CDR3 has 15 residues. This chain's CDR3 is CACDTGGLYTDKLIF. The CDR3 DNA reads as TGTGCCTGTGACACCGGAGGGCTCTACACCGATAAACTCATCTTT.